The present TCR beta chain was sequenced within a study of post-analysis software for immune sequencing data. Study summary: Both relapsing-remitting and secondary progressive multiple sclerosis featured among the disease courses, as did progressive-relapsing multiple sclerosis.

Unique molecular identifiers were built into the TCR beta cDNA libraries. One entry per CDR3 protein results from TCRdb running MiXCR on the PCR reads. The sample holds hundreds of thousands of distinct CDR3 sequences, about 50% seen once. Comment on this clonotype: The antigen is undetermined.

The study, taken as a whole, reports: Compared with controls, patients had more of roughly five TRBV segments, including TRBV5-6, TRBV5-1 and TRBV20-1. Strong co-clustering by F measure was seen for same-batch samples. Versus controls, multiple sclerosis patients showed significantly lower diversity (normalized Chao1).

Germline V CDR1 and CDR2: SEHNR, FQNEAQ (reference sequence). V lost 5 bases and J lost 2, with 10 bases in between. The CDR3 length is 14 residues. The sequencing sample was made of blood. This sequence was found in a girl under 18 with multiple sclerosis. This sequence joins TRBV7-9 and TRBJ2-1, with D uncertain. The CDR3 DNA reads as TGTGCCAGCAGCCACCAAAAGCCCTACAATGAGCAGTTCTTC. It codes for CASSHQKPYNEQFF. The full variable domain, completed using reference TRBV7-9 and TRBJ2-1, is DTGVSQNPRHKITKRGQNVTFRCDPISEHNRLYWYRQTLGQGPEFLTYFQNEAQLEKSRLLSDRFSAERPKGSFSTLEIQRTEQGDSAMYLCASSHQKPYNEQFFGPGTRLTVL.